What follows are 4 T cell receptor beta chains derived from one specimen sequenced in a study of OX40 agonist ivuxolimab in advanced cancers. Method: immunoSEQ multiplex PCR; TCRdb's copy keeps in-frame clones and lacks some. This sample yields about 88,000 clones, of which approximately 85% are seen a single time; 0.22% belongs to the top ten. The specimen was CD4+ or CD8+ T cells sorted from blood, collected in a trial of the OX40 agonist ivuxolimab. These receptor sequences come from an adult with an advanced solid tumor such as melanoma, head and neck, liver or kidney cancer.

V and J are TRBV27 and TRBJ2-5; D possibly corresponds to TRBD1 (6 bases). The CDR3 totals 14 residues. Germline CDR1 reads MNHEY; CDR2 reads SMNVEV (reference sequence). Between the trimmed V and J ends, which lost 6 bases and 5 bases, there was a span of 16 bases. In nucleotides, the CDR3 is TGTGCCAGCAGCTTACAGGGATGGGGGGAGACCCAGTACTTC. The encoded protein is CASSLQGWGETQYF.

The genes are TRBV28 and TRBJ1-5, with D hard to call. Germline V lookup: CDR1 MDHEN, CDR2 SYDVKM. The CDR3 is 11 amino acids. Between the trimmed V and J ends, which lost 6 bases and 4 bases, there was a span of 4 bases. CDR3 in amino acids: CASRANQPQHF. In DNA form, the CDR3 reads TGTGCCAGCAGAGCAAATCAGCCCCAGCATTTT. Drawing the rest from reference TRBV28 and TRBJ1-5, the complete variable domain is DVKVTQSSRYLVKRTGEKVFLECVQDMDHENMFWYRQDPGLGLRLIYFSYDVKMKEKGDIPEGYSVSREKKERFSLILESASTNQTSMYLCASRANQPQHFGDGTRLSIL.

This chain connects TRBV7-2 to TRBJ1-5; 7 bases line up with TRBD1. In germline, CDR1 is SGHTA, CDR2 FQGNSA. Germline trimming cut 5 bases from V and 5 bases from J; bases unmatched to any gene: 9. The CDR3 has 15 residues. The CDR3 DNA sequence: TGTGCCAGCAGCCCCCGGGACAGAGACCATCAGCCCCAGCATTTT. This translates into CASSPRDRDHQPQHF.

This sequence joins TRBV7-3 and TRBJ2-5, with D perhaps given as TRBD1 or TRBD2 (5 bases each). CDR3 length: 14 residues. Germline values: CDR1 SGHTA, CDR2 FQGTGA. V lost 3 bases to trimming and J lost 4 bases, with 12 bases between them. The CDR3 here is CASSFVGVGETQYF. Written as DNA, the CDR3 is TGTGCCAGCAGCTTTGTGGGGGTTGGAGAGACCCAGTACTTC.